The 9 T cell receptor beta chains listed next were all sequenced from one sample in a study of blood T cells in healthy people across ages. Next came a second PCR, run for about 7 to 12 cycles, which used a sample-barcoded 5' primer along with a J-beta primer mix. TCRdb fed the 5' RACE reads into MiXCR, producing one record per CDR3 protein. Of around 1,800,000 distinct CDR3 sequences in the sample, approximately 40% were seen once. Sequencing input: blood. The receptors derive from a human donor in good health.

CDR3 nucleotides: TGCGCCAGCAGTGAGACAGAAGGCACCGGGGAGCTGTTTTTT. Translating gives CASSETEGTGELFF. The rearrangement uses TRBV10-2 and TRBJ2-2, with no clear D. V was trimmed by 2 bases and J by 4 bases, leaving 8 bases between them. This CDR3 region has 14 residues. Germline assignment: CDR1 WSHSY and CDR2 SAAADI.

This chain uses TRBV28 with TRBJ2-5, with TRBD1 matching 8 bases. Trimming took 4 bases from V and 4 from J; bases not matched to a gene: 8. The V gene's germline CDR1 is MDHEN and CDR2 SYDVKM. The CDR3 runs 15 residues. Here the CDR3 DNA reads TGTGCCAGCAGTTCACACGGACAGGGAAGAGAGACCCAGTACTTC. This gives the protein CASSSHGQGRETQYF.

There are a few counts of this clonotype. V gene TRBV20-1 combines with J gene TRBJ1-5; D is possibly TRBD1 (6 bases). V lost 1 base and J lost 6, with 13 bases in between. The CDR3 has 14 residues. The germline V gene has CDR1 DFQATT and CDR2 SNEGSKA (reference sequence). This CDR3 reads CSARGGGGGQPQHF. CDR3 nucleotides: TGCAGTGCTAGAGGCGGGGGCGGTGGTCAGCCCCAGCATTTT.

The chain joins TRBV19 to TRBJ1-1; D gene ambiguous. CDR1 is LNHDA and CDR2 is SQIVND in the germline V gene (reference sequence). V dropped 3 bases and J dropped 1 base, with 12 bases sitting between them. This CDR3 has 15 residues. In DNA form, the CDR3 reads TGTGCCAGTAGTATTTGGGCTGAACAGAACACTGAAGCTTTCTTT. It yields the protein CASSIWAEQNTEAFF.

Only a few counts were recorded for this clonotype. V gene TRBV7-9 combines with J gene TRBJ1-2; the D gene is possibly TRBD1 (6 bases). Germline V CDR1 and CDR2: SEHNR, FQNEAQ (reference sequence). This CDR3 spans 15 amino acids. The ends were cut back, 5 bases at V and 1 base at J, with 14 bases in the middle. CDR3 protein: CASSPWDTDNYGYTF. The CDR3 DNA follows: TGTGCCAGCAGCCCGTGGGACACAGATAACTATGGCTACACCTTC.

In its sample, this clonotype was seen a few times. The chain has TRBV7-2 and TRBJ2-1; D may be TRBD1 (5 bases). The CDR3 is 14 residues long. V lost 5 bases to trimming and J lost 2 bases, with 10 bases between them. Germline loops: CDR1 SGHTA, CDR2 FQGNSA. The CDR3 protein is CASSRQTAYNEQFF. CDR3 nucleotide sequence: TGTGCCAGCAGCCGACAGACAGCCTACAATGAGCAGTTCTTC.

This clonotype was detected only a few times. V is TRBV20-1 and J is TRBJ1-5; D is unclear. V lost 3 bases and J lost 4, with 19 bases in between. Germline V CDR1 and CDR2: DFQATT, SNEGSKA (reference sequence). The CDR3 contains 16 residues. The CDR3 here is CSASYFGDFSNQPQHF. CDR3 in DNA: TGCAGTGCTAGTTACTTCGGAGACTTCTCTAATCAGCCCCAGCATTTT.

V and J are TRBV19 and TRBJ2-5; D is ambiguous. From germline, CDR1 is LNHDA and CDR2 SQIVND (reference sequence). The CDR3 is made up of 14 amino acids. Trimming stripped 6 bases from V and 1 base from J, with 12 bases between. The CDR3 spells CASSMRGFQETQYF. The CDR3 DNA is TGTGCCAGTAGCATGAGAGGATTCCAAGAGACCCAGTACTTC.

The chain joins TRBV12-3 or TRBV12-4 to TRBJ2-7, with D perhaps TRBD1 (6 bases). The V end lost 5 bases, the J end lost 9 bases, and 17 bases lay between the germline ends. This CDR3 is built from 13 residues. CDR3 in DNA: TGTGCCAGCAGTCTATCGGACAGTACGGGGCAGTACTTC. Translated: CASSLSDSTGQYF.